This T cell receptor beta chain comes out of a study of TIL therapy for anti-PD-1-resistant metastatic lung cancer. The CDR3 runs 14 residues. Germline CDR1 MRHNA, CDR2 SNTAGT. Between the trimmed V and J ends, which lost 6 bases and 13 bases, there was a span of 24 bases. Sequencing used immunoSEQ v3. Generated by immunoSEQ multiplex PCR, the TCRdb table keeps only in-frame clones and is missing some. The repertoire holds approximately 22,000 clones, with just over 70% as singletons. This sample's time point: pre-treatment sample, taken before nivolumab and TIL therapy. This TCR came from a person aged 25 to 85 with non-small cell lung cancer. This chain joins TRBV6-4 and TRBJ1-2, with a possible D match to TRBD1 (5 bases). Specimen: blood, collected at baseline. CDR3 amino acids: CASRAYNGALGATF. CDR3 in DNA: TGTGCCAGCAGAGCTTATAACGGTGCACTTGGGGCCACCTTC.